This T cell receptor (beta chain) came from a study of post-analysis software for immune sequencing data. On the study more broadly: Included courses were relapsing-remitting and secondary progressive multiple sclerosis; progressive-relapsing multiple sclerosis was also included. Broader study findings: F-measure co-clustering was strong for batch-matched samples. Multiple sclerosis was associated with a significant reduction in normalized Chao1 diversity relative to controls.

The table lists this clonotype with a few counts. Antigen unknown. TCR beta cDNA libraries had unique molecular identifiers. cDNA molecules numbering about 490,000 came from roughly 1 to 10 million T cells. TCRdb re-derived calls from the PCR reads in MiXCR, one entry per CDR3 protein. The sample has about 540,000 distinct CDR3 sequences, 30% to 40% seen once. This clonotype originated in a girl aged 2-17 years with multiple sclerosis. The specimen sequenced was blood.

This chain's CDR3 is CASSYGHYEQYF. The CDR3 nucleotides read TGTGCCAGCAGTTACGGGCACTACGAGCAGTACTTC. The chain uses TRBV6-6 and TRBJ2-7, with D unresolved. The germline V gene encodes CDR1 MNHNY and CDR2 SVGAGI (reference sequence). CDR3 length equals 12 residues. V gave up 2 bases and J gave up 3 bases, with 5 bases separating them.